These 31 T cell receptor beta chains were sequenced from one sample in a study of T-cell reconstitution after alpha-beta-depleted transplantation in children. Construction of the TCRbeta library involved unique molecular identifiers. Via MiXCR, TCRdb re-called the PCR reads, giving one row per CDR3 protein. The profile covers roughly 180,000 distinct CDR3 sequences, with over 8.5% appearing a single time and 13% taken by the ten largest. The sample consisted of PBMCs, taken before TCRalphabeta/CD19-depleted stem cell transplant. These receptors were collected from a boy between 2 and 10 years old with acute myeloid leukemia, due to receive a stem cell transplant.

This clonotype was counted ten times or more. The chain carries TRBV12-3 or TRBV12-4 and TRBJ2-2; 9 nucleotides agree with TRBD1. The CDR3 consists of 16 residues. V gave up 6 bases and J gave up 0 bases; unmatched junction bases: 5. Written as DNA, the CDR3 is TGTGCCAGCAGCTACGACAGGGGGTCGAACACCGGGGAGCTGTTTTTT. Its translation is CASSYDRGSNTGELFF.

There are many counts of this clonotype. This chain connects TRBV5-5 to TRBJ1-2; maybe TRBD1 (6 bases). Germline values: CDR1 SGHKS, CDR2 YYEKEE (reference sequence). The V end was cut by 1 base, the J end by 2 bases, with 9 bases between. The CDR3 has 14 amino acids. CDR3 nucleotides: TGTGCCAGCAGCTTGCCCACAGGGAACTATGGCTACACCTTC. Its protein is CASSLPTGNYGYTF.

This chain links TRBV7-2 with TRBJ1-2; D remains unclear. CDR1 and CDR2 from the germline V gene are SGHTA and FQGNSA. This CDR3 contains 14 residues. Trimming left V 3 bases short and J 1 base short, with 9 bases between. CDR3 protein: CASSLTGNNYGYTF. The CDR3 coding sequence is TGTGCCAGCAGCTTGACCGGGAATAACTATGGCTACACCTTC.

There are many counts of this clonotype. The chain combines TRBV5-5 with TRBJ2-2; D is possibly TRBD2 (5 bases). In germline, CDR1 is SGHKS, CDR2 YYEKEE (reference sequence). The CDR3 sequence is 17 residues long. V was clipped by 4 bases and J by 3 bases, with 19 bases between them. CDR3 nucleotide sequence: TGTGCCAGCAGCGACCTCTCCAGCGGACTTGACACCGGGGAGCTGTTTTTT. Encoded protein: CASSDLSSGLDTGELFF.

Turning to this clonotype: Since a much larger clone is just one base distant, this may be a read error. The chain is built from TRBV28 and TRBJ2-7, with 9 bases that match TRBD2. The CDR3 spans 16 residues. The germline V gene has CDR1 MDHEN and CDR2 SYDVKM. V lost 6 bases and J lost 2; bases outside the gene matches: 11. Here the CDR3 reads CASSRLAGGEAYEQYF. CDR3 DNA sequence: TGTGCCAGCAGCAGACTCGCGGGGGGGGAGGCCTACGAGCAGTACTTC.

This clonotype was seen a handful of times. The chain combines TRBV18 with TRBJ1-2; D remains ambiguous. The CDR3 sequence is 13 residues long. The V gene's germline CDR1 is KGHSH and CDR2 LQKENI. V gave up 5 bases and J gave up 7 bases, with 14 bases separating them. The CDR3 spells CASSSKDVGGYTF. The DNA for the CDR3 is TGTGCCAGCTCATCAAAAGACGTGGGTGGCTACACCTTC.

This clonotype showed up many times. The rearrangement uses TRBV20-1 and TRBJ2-1, with 9 bases that match TRBD2. The CDR3 runs 13 residues. Trimming removed 6 bases from V and 10 bases from J; junction bases left unmatched: 10. The V gene's germline CDR1 is DFQATT and CDR2 SNEGSKA (reference sequence). Here the CDR3 reads CSAPAGGGREQFF. The CDR3 bases are TGCAGTGCACCAGCGGGAGGAGGACGGGAGCAGTTCTTC.

This clonotype was observed at least ten times. The V gene is TRBV27, the J gene TRBJ1-6; D possibly corresponds to TRBD1 (5 bases). V was trimmed by 1 base and J by 17 bases, leaving 21 bases between them. CDR3 length: 15 residues. CDR1 and CDR2 (germline): MNHEY, SMNVEV (reference sequence). The CDR3: CASSLLGGERRVIHF. The CDR3 coding sequence is TGTGCCAGCAGTTTATTAGGAGGGGAACGGCGGGTAATCCACTTT.

This clonotype was recorded many times. One end of the junction fails to match germline, which may point to a read error. The chain employs TRBV24-1 and TRBJ2-2, with D perhaps matching TRBD1 or TRBD2 (5 bases each). This CDR3 has 14 residues. Germline loops: CDR1 KGHDR, CDR2 SFDVKD. The CDR3 region has the DNA TGTGCCACCAGTGCCCCACCGGACACCGGGGATCTGTTTTTT. Its protein is CATSAPPDTGDLFF.

This clonotype was observed many times. The chain is built from TRBV7-9 and TRBJ2-5, with a weak D call TRBD1 (6 bases). Trimming took 5 bases from V and 2 from J, leaving 15 bases between them. The CDR3 length is 15 residues. Germline CDR1 reads SEHNR; CDR2 reads FQNEAQ (reference sequence). The CDR3 sequence: CASSNRDTYQETQYF. The CDR3 DNA reads as TGTGCCAGCAGCAACCGGGACACCTATCAAGAGACCCAGTACTTC.

This clonotype was found a few times. This chain links TRBV21-1 with TRBJ1-2; no DNA check was done on the table's D call, TRBD1. TRBV21-1 is described as a pseudogene. This CDR3 has 14 amino acids. The CDR3 sequence is CASSIGGQRDGYTF. In DNA form, the CDR3 reads TGTGCCAGCAGCATCGGGGGGCAGAGGGATGGCTACACCTTC.

Notes on this clonotype: This clone may be a read error of a much larger clone one base away. The chain joins TRBV6-5 to TRBJ2-5; 9 nucleotides align to TRBD2. The CDR3 is 15 residues long. Germline CDR1 is MNHEY and CDR2 is SVGAGI. The CDR3 nucleotides read TGTGCCAGCAGTTACATGGCGGGAGGGCCGGAGACCCAGTCCTTC. As protein: CASSYMAGGPETQSF.

This clonotype was detected ten times or more. This chain uses TRBV3-1 with TRBJ1-2, with D perhaps matching TRBD1 (5 bases). Germline loops: CDR1 LGHDT, CDR2 YNNKEL (reference sequence). This CDR3 contains 14 residues. V dropped 4 bases and J dropped 8 bases, with 17 bases sitting between them. The CDR3 sequence: CASSLSTQGGGYTF. In DNA, the CDR3 is TGTGCCAGCAGCCTCTCAACGCAGGGTGGCGGCTACACCTTC.

This clonotype was observed at least ten times. The chain carries TRBV24-1 and TRBJ2-7; 7 nucleotides agree with TRBD1. This CDR3 is 15 amino acids long. Germline CDR1 reads KGHDR; CDR2 reads SFDVKD. V gave up 10 bases and J gave up 6 bases; unmatched junction bases: 17. CDR3 sequence reads: CATRRQGRGLCEQYV. The CDR3 nucleotides are TGTGCCACTCGGAGACAGGGAAGAGGACTCTGCGAGCAGTACGTC.

There are many counts of this clonotype. V and J are TRBV7-2 and TRBJ2-1; TRBD2 might be the D (6 bases). Trimming removed 3 bases at V and 9 bases at J, with 15 bases between. This CDR3 region has 14 residues. Germline CDR1 and CDR2: SGHTA and FQGNSA. CDR3 in DNA: TGTGCCAGCAGCTTCGGGACTGGTTTGAGTGAGCAGTTCTTC. Translation: CASSFGTGLSEQFF.

This clonotype was counted ten times or more. The chain joins TRBV5-1 to TRBJ1-5, with 10 bases identical to TRBD1. This CDR3 has 14 amino acids. V gave up 4 bases and J gave up 9 bases; unmatched junction bases: 7. Germline V gene sequence: CDR1 SGHRS, CDR2 YFSETQ. The CDR3: CASSKTGGDTPQHF. The CDR3 nucleotides are TGCGCCAGCAGCAAGACAGGGGGCGATACGCCCCAGCATTTT.

This clonotype was observed many times. The chain couples TRBV6-1 to TRBJ2-7; perhaps D is TRBD1 or TRBD2 (6 bases each). V lost 6 bases, J lost 6 bases, and 18 bases lay in between. Germline CDR1 is MNHNS and CDR2 is SASEGT. The CDR3 spans 14 residues. This CDR3 is CASSLLGKGGEQYF. Here the CDR3 DNA reads TGTGCCAGCAGCCTATTAGGGAAGGGGGGCGAGCAGTACTTC.

The chain has TRBV2 and TRBJ2-1, with TRBD1 identical over 7 bases. Trimming removed 6 bases from V and 9 bases from J; junction bases left unmatched: 5. The CDR3 spans 12 residues. The V gene's germline CDR1 is SNHLY and CDR2 FYNNEI. The CDR3 coding sequence is TGTGCCAGCAGCCCGACAGGGATTGAGCAGTTCTTC. The encoded protein is CASSPTGIEQFF.

This clonotype was detected many times. The chain links TRBV5-1 to TRBJ2-1; D not resolved. V gave up 0 bases and J gave up 10 bases, with 5 bases separating them. The CDR3 runs 11 residues. Germline lookup yields CDR1 SGHRS and CDR2 YFSETQ. The CDR3 nucleotides read TGCGCCAGCAGCTTGGGGCCAGAGCAGTTCTTC. Protein sequence: CASSLGPEQFF. The whole variable domain, remainder taken from reference TRBV5-1 and TRBJ2-1, is KAGVTQTPRYLIKTRGQQVTLSCSPISGHRSVSWYQQTPGQGLQFLFEYFSETQRNKGNFPGRFSGRQFSNSRSEMNVSTLELGDSALYLCASSLGPEQFFGPGTRLTVL.

This clonotype was detected ten times or more. The chain has TRBV7-2 and TRBJ2-7, with TRBD1 as a possible D gene (5 bases). CDR1 is SGHTA and CDR2 is FQGNSA in the germline V gene. V lost 1 base and J 2 bases, leaving 9 bases between the germline ends. The CDR3 loop spans 14 amino acids. Here the CDR3 reads CASSLDPGTYEQYV. CDR3 coding DNA: TGTGCCAGCAGCTTAGATCCAGGGACCTACGAGCAGTACGTC.

There are many counts of this clonotype. The V call is TRBV3-1, the J call TRBJ2-1, with 13 nucleotides matching TRBD2. Germline loops: CDR1 LGHDT, CDR2 YNNKEL (reference sequence). The ends lost 3 bases at V and 9 bases at J; junction bases unmatched: 5. The CDR3 spans 15 residues. The CDR3, as DNA: TGTGCCAGCAGCCATACTAGCGGGGGGGCAGGTGAGCAGTTCTTC. Translation gives CASSHTSGGAGEQFF.

This clonotype has a count of ten or more. V is TRBV10-3 and J is TRBJ1-6, with D uncertain. Trimming removed 3 bases at V and 0 bases at J, with 12 bases between. CDR1 ENHRY and CDR2 SYGVKD come from the germline V gene. The CDR3 is 17 amino acids. This chain's CDR3 is CAISDPRRSSYNSPLHF. CDR3 DNA: TGTGCCATCAGTGATCCCCGACGGAGCTCCTATAATTCACCCCTCCACTTT.

This clonotype was found many times. The chain uses TRBV10-3 and TRBJ2-7, with 7 bases aligning to TRBD1. CDR1 is ENHRY and CDR2 is SYGVKD in the germline V gene. The CDR3 runs 14 residues. V shed 4 bases, J shed 2 bases, and the junction held 5 bases outside the gene matches. The CDR3 bases are TGTGCCATCAGTGTTAAACAGGGGCCCTACGAGCAGTACTTC. Encoded protein: CAISVKQGPYEQYF.

This clonotype occurred many times. This chain joins TRBV15 and TRBJ1-5; 8 bases line up with TRBD1. The CDR3 loop spans 17 amino acids. CDR1 and CDR2 from the germline V gene are LNHNV and YYDKDF (reference sequence). The V segment lost 3 bases and the J segment 4 bases; nucleotides outside the gene matches: 11. CDR3 sequence: CATSRAGQGAQNQPQHF. The CDR3 DNA reads as TGTGCCACCAGCAGGGCGGGGCAGGGGGCTCAGAATCAGCCCCAGCATTTT.

V is TRBV30 and J is TRBJ1-5; perhaps TRBD1 as D (5 bases). Germline CDR1 is GTSNPN and CDR2 is SVGIG (reference sequence). CDR3 length equals 14 residues. V gave up 1 base and J gave up 7 bases, with 14 bases separating them. This chain's CDR3 is CAWSGAQGDQPQHF. The DNA for the CDR3 is TGTGCCTGGAGTGGGGCCCAGGGTGACCAGCCCCAGCATTTT.

This clonotype occurred many times. This chain uses TRBV5-1 with TRBJ1-4; D is perhaps TRBD1 (5 bases). This CDR3 has 15 residues. V was pared by 2 bases and J by 0 bases, with 8 bases between. The germline CDR1 and CDR2 sequences are SGHRS and YFSETQ. As DNA, the CDR3 is TGCGCCAGCAGCTTCCAGGGTACAACTAATGAAAAACTGTTTTTT. It translates to CASSFQGTTNEKLFF.

The V and J genes are TRBV11-1 and TRBJ2-3; 10 nucleotides agree with TRBD2. The J segment lost 0 bases and the V segment lost 6 bases, leaving 12 bases of the junction unmatched. Germline V gene lookup returns CDR1 SGHAT and CDR2 FQDESV (reference sequence). CDR3 length equals 18 residues. Written as DNA, the CDR3 is TGTGCCAGCAGACCGGGACTAGCGACCCATTTGAGCACAGATACGCAGTATTTT. Residues: CASRPGLATHLSTDTQYF. Looking up the rest from reference TRBV11-1 and TRBJ2-3 gives the full variable domain: EAEVAQSPRYKITEKSQAVAFWCDPISGHATLYWYRQILGQGPELLVQFQDESVVDDSQLPKDRFSAERLKGVDSTLKIQPAELGDSAMYLCASRPGLATHLSTDTQYFGPGTRLTVL.

This clonotype occurred many times. This sequence joins TRBV29-1 and TRBJ2-7; possibly TRBD1 or TRBD2 for D (5 bases each). V was trimmed by 4 bases and J by 4 bases, leaving 17 bases between them. Germline CDR1 and CDR2: SQVTM and ANQGSEA. The CDR3 sequence is 14 residues long. CDR3 region: CSVGRQGALYEQYF. The CDR3 DNA reads as TGCAGCGTTGGTCGGCAGGGAGCATTATACGAGCAGTACTTC.

There are many counts of this clonotype. The chain employs TRBV20-1 and TRBJ2-1; TRBD2 matches 7 bases. The trim removed 6 bases at V and 2 bases at J, leaving 4 bases unmatched. CDR3 size: 13 residues. Germline CDR1 DFQATT, CDR2 SNEGSKA (reference sequence). The CDR3, as DNA: TGCAGTGCACGGACTAGAACCTACAATGAGCAGTTCTTC. It encodes CSARTRTYNEQFF.

This clonotype has a count of ten or more. CDR3 sequence reads: CSAEDHKETQYF. DNA for the CDR3: TGCAGTGCTGAGGACCATAAAGAGACCCAGTACTTC. The rearrangement uses TRBV20-1 and TRBJ2-5; the D is unclear. The CDR3 is 12 residues long. The germline V gene encodes CDR1 DFQATT and CDR2 SNEGSKA (reference sequence). V lost 5 bases and J 3 bases, leaving 10 bases between the germline ends.

This clonotype was seen at least ten times. CDR3 coding DNA: TGTGCCAGCAGTTACTCTGGCCCCTTGGGGTCTGGAAACACCATATATTTT. Amino acids: CASSYSGPLGSGNTIYF. V and J are TRBV6-5 and TRBJ1-3; D is uncertain. The CDR3 spans 17 residues. V was cut by 0 bases and J by 1 base, with 13 bases left in between. CDR1 and CDR2 from the germline V gene are MNHEY and SVGAGI.